Sequencing of this TCR beta chain was carried out in a study of blood T cell repertoires in COVID-19. Study-level background: Acute-phase and convalescent COVID-19 samples originated in the United States, Italy and Spain.

The V segment lost 5 bases and the J segment 4 bases; nucleotides outside the gene matches: 4. The CDR3 is made up of 16 amino acids. The germline CDR1 and CDR2 sequences are SGHVS and FQNEAQ. The table came from immunoSEQ multiplex PCR; TCRdb's copy has only in-frame clones and leaves some out. The data contain about 120,000 clones, around 86% of them seen just once; the ten biggest clones take up less than 8.5%. The material sequenced was peripheral blood. The source of this sequence is a man older than 75 with active or convalescent COVID-19. The chain combines TRBV7-8 with TRBJ2-5, with 16 bases lining up with TRBD2. This CDR3 reads CASSPGTSGGGETQYF. CDR3 DNA: TGTGCCAGCAGCCCGGGGACTAGCGGGGGGGGAGAGACCCAGTACTTC.